This T cell receptor (beta chain) was recorded in a study of early stage breast cancer tumors. Study at large: ER+/PR+/HER2- status applied to about 70% of the 16 invasive breast tumors.

Each sample had two DNA replicates, 0.5 ug blood or roughly 1.4 ug tissue. Sequenced by immunoSEQ multiplex PCR; TCRdb stores in-frame clones only, minus some. This sample yields approximately 52,000 clones, of which roughly 83% are seen a single time; roughly 1.4% belongs to the top ten. Overall study findings and caveats: Chain pairing and CD4, CD8 or FOXP3 expression were not captured.

In the case of this clone: The antigen is unknown.

This TCR came from a person aged 45 to 60 with breast cancer. Sequenced input: blood.

In DNA, the CDR3 is TGCAGTGCAACGGAGACCCAGTACTTC. Translation: CSATETQYF. This chain links TRBV20-1 with TRBJ2-5; no clear D gene. Looked up from germline, CDR1 is DFQATT and CDR2 is SNEGSKA (reference sequence). CDR3 size: 9 residues. V lost 6 bases and J lost 5, with 4 bases in between.